This T cell receptor beta chain was recovered during a study of T-cell memory formation after mild COVID-19. This clonotype turned up a few times. Germline V gene sequence: CDR1 KGHDR, CDR2 SFDVKD. Trimming left V 3 bases short and J 1 base short, with 10 bases between. This CDR3 contains 15 residues. TCRdb itself ran the 5' RACE reads through MiXCR, one entry per CDR3 protein. The table has approximately 150,000 distinct CDR3 sequences, approximately 5.7% seen once. The receptor was isolated from an adult woman who had mild COVID-19 (a few samples of this study predate the infection). Cell type and time point are not known. The V gene is TRBV24-1, the J gene TRBJ2-3, with D possibly being TRBD1 (6 bases). The sequencing input was PBMCs or a T cell subset sorted from them (not recorded which). The CDR3 region has the DNA TGTGCCACCAGTGATCCCAGGGGTCGCACAGATACGCAGTATTTT. Amino acids: CATSDPRGRTDTQYF.